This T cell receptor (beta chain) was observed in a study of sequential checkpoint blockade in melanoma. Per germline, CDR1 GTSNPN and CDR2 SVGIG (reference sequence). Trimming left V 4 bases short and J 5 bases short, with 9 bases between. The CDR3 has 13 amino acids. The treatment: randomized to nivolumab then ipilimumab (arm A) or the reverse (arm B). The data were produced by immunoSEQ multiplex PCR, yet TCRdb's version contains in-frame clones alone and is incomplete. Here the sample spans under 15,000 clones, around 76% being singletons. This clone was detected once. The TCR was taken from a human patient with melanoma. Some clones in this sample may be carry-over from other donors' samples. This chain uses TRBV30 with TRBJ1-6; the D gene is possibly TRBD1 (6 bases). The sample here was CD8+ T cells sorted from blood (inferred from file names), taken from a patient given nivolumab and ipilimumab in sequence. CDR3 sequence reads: CAWTDRNNSPLHF. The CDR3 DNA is TGTGCCTGGACCGACAGGAATAATTCACCCCTCCACTTT.